The 10 T cell receptor beta chains below were found in one sample sequenced in a study of T cell responses to AZD1222 COVID-19 vaccine. Assay: immunoSEQ multiplex PCR; the TCRdb copy retains only in-frame clones and omits some. The data show about 150,000 clones, approximately 88% seen once. The material sequenced was peripheral blood, taken on day 0 of MenACWY control vaccination. The source of these receptors is an adult in good health.

This chain uses TRBV5-1 with TRBJ1-3, with D perhaps matching TRBD1 (6 bases). The germline V gene encodes CDR1 SGHRS and CDR2 YFSETQ. This CDR3 contains 17 residues. V was shortened by 0 bases and J by 0 bases, with 13 bases between the two germline ends. CDR3 sequence: CASSLVGTKSSGNTIYF. The DNA of the CDR3 is TGCGCCAGCAGCTTGGTAGGGACAAAAAGCTCTGGAAACACCATATATTTT.

The chain combines TRBV6-6 with TRBJ2-7; possibly TRBD1 or TRBD2 for D (5 bases each). The V end was cut by 2 bases, the J end by 7 bases, with 15 bases between. The V gene's germline CDR1 is MNHNY and CDR2 SVGAGI (reference sequence). The CDR3 has 14 residues. The CDR3, as DNA: TGTGCCAGCAGTTACCGGGGCCCCTTATGGGAGCAGTACTTC. Its translation: CASSYRGPLWEQYF.

Here the CDR3 reads CASSLEGLDQPQHF. Written as DNA, the CDR3 is TGCGCCAGCAGCTTGGAAGGGTTAGATCAGCCCCAGCATTTT. The chain joins TRBV5-1 to TRBJ1-5; D not certain. CDR3 length: 14 residues. Germline V gene lookup returns CDR1 SGHRS and CDR2 YFSETQ. The V and J ends lost 0 bases and 5 bases respectively, with 9 bases between them.

This clone came up once. The rearrangement links TRBV6-5 to TRBJ2-2, with 8 positions matching TRBD1. The V segment lost 6 bases and the J segment 3 bases; nucleotides outside the gene matches: 6. Per the germline V gene, CDR1 is MNHEY and CDR2 is SVGAGI. The CDR3 totals 15 residues. The CDR3 sequence is CASSPGQGDTGELFF. The CDR3 region has the DNA TGTGCCAGCAGCCCAGGACAGGGAGACACCGGGGAGCTGTTTTTT.

The chain recombines TRBV7-3 with TRBJ2-6; 11 bases align to TRBD2. J was trimmed by 0 bases and V by 4 bases; bases with no gene match: 2. CDR3 length: 17 amino acids. Germline V lookup: CDR1 SGHTA, CDR2 FQGTGA. CDR3 bases: TGTGCCAGCAGCTACGGACTAGCGGGCTCTGGGGCCAACGTCCTGACTTTC. Translation gives CASSYGLAGSGANVLTF.

This rearrangement joins TRBV4-1 to TRBJ1-2; D possibly corresponds to TRBD1 (5 bases). Germline loops: CDR1 MGHRA, CDR2 YSYEKL. This CDR3 spans 14 amino acids. V lost 3 bases to trimming and J lost 2 bases, with 10 bases between them. CDR3: CASSQGTGNYGYTF. The CDR3 region has the DNA TGCGCCAGCAGCCAGGGAACAGGAAACTATGGCTACACCTTC.

Concerning this clone: A junction boundary mismatches the germline segment, possibly from a read error. The chain employs TRBV9 and TRBJ2-1; 16 nucleotides agree with TRBD2. The length of the CDR3 is 14 residues. From germline, CDR1 is SGDLS and CDR2 YYNGEE. The chain's CDR3 is CASSDPGLAGGLVF. In nucleotides, the CDR3 is TGTGCCAGCAGCGACCCGGGACTAGCGGGAGGGTTGGTCTTC.

The J gene is TRBJ2-5, the V gene TRBV29-1, with TRBD1 matching 10 bases. Germline V gene data show CDR1 as SQVTM and CDR2 as ANQGSEA. The V and J ends lost 6 bases and 5 bases, in that order; junction bases with no gene match: 3. This CDR3 is built from 12 residues. The CDR3 coding sequence is TGCAGCGTCGGGACAGGGGAGGAGACCCAGTACTTC. It is translated as CSVGTGEETQYF.

J is TRBJ2-1 and V is TRBV18, with 9 bases lining up with TRBD2. Trimming removed 2 bases from V and 10 bases from J; junction bases left unmatched: 6. CDR3 length equals 14 residues. Germline values: CDR1 KGHSH, CDR2 LQKENI. CDR3 coding DNA: TGTGCCAGCTCACCAGCGGCGGGAGGGTCGGAGCAGTTCTTC. Translation gives CASSPAAGGSEQFF.

On this clone: At one boundary the junction diverges from the germline segment, which might be a read error. This chain connects TRBV6-2 or TRBV6-3 to TRBJ2-7, with D possibly called TRBD1 or TRBD2 (5 bases each). Germline-derived CDR1 and CDR2 are MNHEY and SVGEGT. This CDR3 region has 12 residues. Here the CDR3 DNA reads TGTGCCAGCAGTTACTCGCAGGGAGCCTGGGACTTC. Translating it yields CASSYSQGAWDF.